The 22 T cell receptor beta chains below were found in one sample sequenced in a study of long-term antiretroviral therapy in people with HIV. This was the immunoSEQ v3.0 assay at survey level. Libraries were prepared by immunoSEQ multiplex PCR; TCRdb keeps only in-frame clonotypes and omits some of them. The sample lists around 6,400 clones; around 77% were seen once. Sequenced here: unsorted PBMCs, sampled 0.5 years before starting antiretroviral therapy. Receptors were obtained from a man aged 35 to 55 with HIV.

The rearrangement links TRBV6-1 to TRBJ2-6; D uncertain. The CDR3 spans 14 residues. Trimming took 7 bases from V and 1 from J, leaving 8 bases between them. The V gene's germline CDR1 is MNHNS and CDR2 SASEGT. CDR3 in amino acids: CASTVTSGANVLTF. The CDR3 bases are TGTGCCAGCACCGTAACGTCTGGGGCCAACGTCCTGACTTTC.

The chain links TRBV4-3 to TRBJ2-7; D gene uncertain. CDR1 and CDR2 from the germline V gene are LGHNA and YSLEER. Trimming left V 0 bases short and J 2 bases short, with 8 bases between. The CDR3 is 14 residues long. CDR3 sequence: CASSQDRNAYEQYF. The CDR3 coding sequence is TGCGCCAGCAGCCAAGATAGGAACGCCTACGAGCAGTACTTC.

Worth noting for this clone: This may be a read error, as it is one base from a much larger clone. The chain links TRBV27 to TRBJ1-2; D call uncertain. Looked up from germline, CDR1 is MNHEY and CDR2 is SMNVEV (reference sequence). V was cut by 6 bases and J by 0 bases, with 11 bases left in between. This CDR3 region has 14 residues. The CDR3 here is CASSADGANYGYTF. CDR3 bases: TGTGCCAGCAGCGCGGACGGAGCTAACTATGGCTACACCTTC.

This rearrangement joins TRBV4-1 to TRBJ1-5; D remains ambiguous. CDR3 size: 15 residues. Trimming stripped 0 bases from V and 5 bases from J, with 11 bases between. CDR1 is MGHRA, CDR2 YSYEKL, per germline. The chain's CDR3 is CASSQEQRIDQPQHF. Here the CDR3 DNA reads TGCGCCAGCAGCCAAGAACAACGAATAGATCAGCCCCAGCATTTT.

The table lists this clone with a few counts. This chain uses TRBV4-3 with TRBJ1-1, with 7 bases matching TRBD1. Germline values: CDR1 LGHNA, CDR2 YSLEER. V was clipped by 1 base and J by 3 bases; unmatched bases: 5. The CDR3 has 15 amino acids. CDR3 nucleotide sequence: TGCGCCAGCAGCCAAGGGGAGGGGGCAGACACTGAAGCTTTCTTT. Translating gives CASSQGEGADTEAFF.

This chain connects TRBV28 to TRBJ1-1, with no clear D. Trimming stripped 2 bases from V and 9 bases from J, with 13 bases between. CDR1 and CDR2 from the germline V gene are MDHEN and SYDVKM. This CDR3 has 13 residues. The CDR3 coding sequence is TGTGCCAGCAGTTTAGTAGCCCGTCTAAAAGCTTTCTTT. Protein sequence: CASSLVARLKAFF.

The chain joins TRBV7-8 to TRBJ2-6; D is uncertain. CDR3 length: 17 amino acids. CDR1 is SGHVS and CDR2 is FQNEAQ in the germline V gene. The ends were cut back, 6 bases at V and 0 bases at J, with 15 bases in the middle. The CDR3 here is CASSKFLTSSGANVLTF. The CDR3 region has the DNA TGTGCCAGCAGTAAATTCTTGACGAGCTCTGGGGCCAACGTCCTGACTTTC.

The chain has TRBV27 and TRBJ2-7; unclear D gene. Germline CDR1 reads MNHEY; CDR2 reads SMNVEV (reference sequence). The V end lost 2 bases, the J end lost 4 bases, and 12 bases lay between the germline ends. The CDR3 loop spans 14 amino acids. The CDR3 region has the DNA TGTGCCAGCAGTTTAACGCCTATAATTTACGAGCAGTACTTC. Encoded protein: CASSLTPIIYEQYF.

CDR3 residues: CASSPRTSGGFVGNEQFF. In DNA, the CDR3 is TGTGCCAGTAGTCCGAGGACTAGCGGGGGGTTTGTGGGCAATGAGCAGTTCTTC. The rearrangement links TRBV19 to TRBJ2-1; 14 bases are shared with TRBD2. The junction had 12 bases not matched to a gene; V was cut back by 5 bases and J by 6 bases. From germline, CDR1 is LNHDA and CDR2 SQIVND (reference sequence). This CDR3 has 18 amino acids.

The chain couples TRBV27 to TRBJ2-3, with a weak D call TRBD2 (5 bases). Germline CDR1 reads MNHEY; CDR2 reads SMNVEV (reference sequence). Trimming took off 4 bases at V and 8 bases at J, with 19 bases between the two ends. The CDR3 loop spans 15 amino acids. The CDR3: CASSSEGLAVSTQYF. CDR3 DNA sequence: TGTGCCAGCAGTTCTGAGGGTTTAGCTGTCAGTACGCAGTATTTT.

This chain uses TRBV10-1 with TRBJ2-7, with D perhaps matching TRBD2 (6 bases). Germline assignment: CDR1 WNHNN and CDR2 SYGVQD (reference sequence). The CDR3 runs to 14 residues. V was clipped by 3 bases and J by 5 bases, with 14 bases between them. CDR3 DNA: TGCGCCAGCAGTGACGGGGGAAGAATAGACGAGCAGTACTTC. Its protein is CASSDGGRIDEQYF.

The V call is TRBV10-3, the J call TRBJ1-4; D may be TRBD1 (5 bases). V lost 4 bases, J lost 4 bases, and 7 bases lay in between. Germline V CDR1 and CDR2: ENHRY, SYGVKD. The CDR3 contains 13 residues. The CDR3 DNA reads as TGTGCCATCAGTGTCAGGGATAATGAAAAACTGTTTTTT. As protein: CAISVRDNEKLFF.

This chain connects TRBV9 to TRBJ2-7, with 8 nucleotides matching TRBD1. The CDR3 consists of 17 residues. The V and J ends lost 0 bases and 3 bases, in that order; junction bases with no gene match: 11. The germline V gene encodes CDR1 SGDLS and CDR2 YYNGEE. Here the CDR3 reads CASSVGSGGTGHYEQYF. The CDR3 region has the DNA TGTGCCAGCAGCGTAGGGTCCGGTGGGACAGGCCACTACGAGCAGTACTTC.

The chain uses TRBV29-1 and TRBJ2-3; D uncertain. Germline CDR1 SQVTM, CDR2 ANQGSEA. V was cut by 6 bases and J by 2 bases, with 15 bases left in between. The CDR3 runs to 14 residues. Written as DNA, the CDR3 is TGCAGCGTAGAAAAAGGAGACTTCACAGATACGCAGTATTTT. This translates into CSVEKGDFTDTQYF.

CDR3 DNA sequence: TGCAGCGTCCAGGAGCCCAGGGGTAATGAAAAACTGTTTTTT. It specifies CSVQEPRGNEKLFF. The V gene is TRBV29-1, the J gene TRBJ1-4; D perhaps matches TRBD1 (6 bases). Germline CDR1 SQVTM, CDR2 ANQGSEA. This CDR3 is 14 amino acids long. The germline V and J ends were trimmed by 6 bases and 4 bases, with 15 bases remaining between them. Drawing the rest from reference TRBV29-1 and TRBJ1-4, the complete variable domain is SAVISQKPSRDICQRGTSLTIQCQVDSQVTMMFWYRQQPGQSLTLIATANQGSEATYESGFVIDKFPISRPNLTFSTLTVSNMSPEDSSIYLCSVQEPRGNEKLFFGSGTQLSVL.

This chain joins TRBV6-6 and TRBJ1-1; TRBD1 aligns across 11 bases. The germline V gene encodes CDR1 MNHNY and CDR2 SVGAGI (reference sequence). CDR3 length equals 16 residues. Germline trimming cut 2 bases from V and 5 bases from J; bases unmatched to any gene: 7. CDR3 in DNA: TGTGCCAGCAGTTACCACCGGGGACAGGGGGGAACTGAAGCTTTCTTT. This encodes CASSYHRGQGGTEAFF.

The CDR3 bases are TGCGCCAGCAGCCAAGTGATCTACAATGAGCAGTTCTTC. Residues: CASSQVIYNEQFF. The chain employs TRBV4-3 and TRBJ2-1; D is undetermined. CDR3 length: 13 residues. The V gene lost 1 base and the J gene lost 3 bases, with 4 bases spanning the gap. Germline CDR1 reads LGHNA; CDR2 reads YSLEER.

The CDR3: CASSPGQPYNEQFF. CDR3 sequence (DNA): TGTGCCAGCAGCCCGGGACAGCCTTACAATGAGCAGTTCTTC. This chain joins TRBV11-3 and TRBJ2-1; 7 bases are a match to TRBD1. Germline lookup yields CDR1 SGHNT and CDR2 YENEEA. This CDR3 is built from 14 residues. J was trimmed by 4 bases and V by 5 bases; bases with no gene match: 5.

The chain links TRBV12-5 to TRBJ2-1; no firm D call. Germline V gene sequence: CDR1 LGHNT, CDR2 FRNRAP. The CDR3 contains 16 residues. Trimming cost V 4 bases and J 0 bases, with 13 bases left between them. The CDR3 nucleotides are TGTGCTAGTGGTTCTCTTATTTTGAGCTCCTACAATGAGCAGTTCTTC. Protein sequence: CASGSLILSSYNEQFF.

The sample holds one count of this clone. CDR3 protein: CASSWDRGGTGELFF. The CDR3 bases are TGTGCCAGCAGTTGGGACAGGGGAGGAACCGGGGAGCTGTTTTTT. The chain combines TRBV28 with TRBJ2-2; 10 nucleotides match TRBD1. V shed 4 bases, J shed 5 bases, and the junction held 4 bases outside the gene matches. The CDR3 runs 15 residues. Germline-derived CDR1 and CDR2 are MDHEN and SYDVKM.

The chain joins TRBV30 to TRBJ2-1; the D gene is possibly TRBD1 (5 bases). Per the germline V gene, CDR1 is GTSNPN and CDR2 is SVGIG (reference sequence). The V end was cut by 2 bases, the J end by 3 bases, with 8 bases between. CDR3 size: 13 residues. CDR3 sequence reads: CAWSPDSYNEQFF. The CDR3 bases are TGTGCCTGGAGTCCCGACAGCTACAATGAGCAGTTCTTC.

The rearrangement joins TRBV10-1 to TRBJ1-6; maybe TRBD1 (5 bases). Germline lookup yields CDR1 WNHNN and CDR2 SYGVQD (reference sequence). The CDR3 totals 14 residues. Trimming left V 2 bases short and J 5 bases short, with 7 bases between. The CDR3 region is CASSEGGDNSPLHF. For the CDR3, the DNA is TGCGCCAGCAGTGAGGGAGGGGATAATTCACCCCTCCACTTT.